This TCR beta chain was identified during a study of regulatory T cells in long-lasting Graves disease. According to the study, TCR beta libraries were built with iRepertoire HTBI primers and CDR3-region Arm-PCR. TCRdb analysed the multiplex PCR reads with MiXCR anew, one entry per CDR3 protein. In the table there are about 440,000 distinct CDR3 sequences, 14% to 15% of which are singletons. This clonotype was seen repeatedly, ten times or more. Regarding time point: newly diagnosed GD, antithyroid drugs for less than 3 months. Extracted PBMC RNA gave rise to the TCR library. The sample was also reused in another study, on T cells in Graves' hyperthyroidism and ophthalmopathy. That paper states: Researchers ran a first-round RT-PCR on the TCR CDR3 using the HTBI primer set.

The source of this sequence is a woman in her 30s with Graves disease. Material: peripheral blood mononuclear cells (PBMCs), obtained at new diagnosis, from a patient treated with antithyroid drugs.

The CDR3 is CASSLGLRIHVYEQYF. The CDR3 coding sequence is TGTGCCAGCAGCTTAGGCTTGCGAATTCACGTGTACGAGCAGTACTTC. The rearrangement joins TRBV13 to TRBJ2-7; D gene ambiguous. CDR3 size: 16 residues. The V end was cut by 0 bases, the J end by 4 bases, with 16 bases between. Germline V lookup: CDR1 PRHDT, CDR2 FYEKMQ (reference sequence).